This T cell receptor beta chain was recorded in a study of shared clonotypes between healthy human individuals. Deep was the level at which the assay was run. The table came from immunoSEQ multiplex PCR; TCRdb's copy has only in-frame clones and leaves some out. The sample yields roughly 1,000,000 clones, 75% to 80% seen once. Comments on this clone: Antigen: not known.

Points from the study as a whole: The donor pool, a small one, limited the genetic and exposure-history diversity represented. Estimated richness values were generally larger in naive subsets than in memory subsets.

V was cut by 1 base and J by 5 bases, with 14 bases left in between. The CDR3 contains 15 residues. Germline V gives CDR1 MNHNS, CDR2 SASEGT. The rearrangement uses TRBV6-1 and TRBJ2-5; possible D gene TRBD2, 7 bases. Sequencing was carried out using memory CD4+ T cells from PBMCs. Regarding subset: CD45RA-negative fraction. The TCR sequence derives from a man in his late teens or twenties in good health. Some clones in this sample may be carry-over from other donors' samples. The CDR3 nucleotides read TGTGCCAGCAGTGAAGAGGGGGGAGGGGGTGAGACCCAGTACTTC. Translation: CASSEEGGGGETQYF.